This T cell receptor (beta chain) is drawn from a study of human T cells and chemical hapten exposure. Using its own MiXCR run on the RACE reads, TCRdb lists one record per CDR3 protein. The data show about 70,000 distinct CDR3 sequences, around 7.9% seen once. There are 15 residues in the CDR3. Losses at the gene ends were 3 bases for V and 1 base for J; bases not matched to a gene: 5. Germline V CDR1 and CDR2: SQVTM, ANQGSEA. Time point here: patch test 2, 6 weeks after DPC sensitization. Stated treatment: therapeutic diphenylcyclopropenone sensitization with weekly scalp DPC. The authors' total RNA extraction used unfractionated whole blood. This clonotype was seen many times.

The receptor was isolated from a woman aged 45-65 years with alopecia areata. Some clones in this sample may be carry-over from other donors' samples. The chain employs TRBV29-1 and TRBJ2-7; 11 bases are shared with TRBD2. The specimen comprised whole blood, sampled in connection with sensitization to the hapten diphenylcyclopropenone (DPC). The CDR3 DNA reads TGCAGCGTTGAGGGAACTAGCGGGGGATCCTACGAGCAGTACTTC. Its protein product is CSVEGTSGGSYEQYF.